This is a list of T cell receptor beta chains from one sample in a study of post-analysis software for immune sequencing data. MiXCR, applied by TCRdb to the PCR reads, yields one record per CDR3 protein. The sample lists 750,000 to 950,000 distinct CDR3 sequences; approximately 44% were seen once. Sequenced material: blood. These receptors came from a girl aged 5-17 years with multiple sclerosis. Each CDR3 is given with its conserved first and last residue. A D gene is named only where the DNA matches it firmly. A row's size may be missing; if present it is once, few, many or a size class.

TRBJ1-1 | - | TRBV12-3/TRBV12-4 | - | TGTGCCAGCAGTTTGGGCGGGGAGGCTGAAGCTTTCTTT | CASSLGGEAEAFF
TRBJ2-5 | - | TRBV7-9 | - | TGTGCCAGCAGCTCAACCGGAGGGGGGACCCAGTACTTC | CASSSTGGGTQYF
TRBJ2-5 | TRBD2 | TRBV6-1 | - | TGTGCCAGCAGTGAAAGGTGGACGGGAGGAGTTCAAGAGACCCAGTACTTC | CASSERWTGGVQETQYF
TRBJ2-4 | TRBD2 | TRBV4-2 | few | TGTGCCAGCAGCCAAGACCCCCGGGAACTAGCGGGAGACGACAAAAACATTCAGTACTTC | CASSQDPRELAGDDKNIQYF
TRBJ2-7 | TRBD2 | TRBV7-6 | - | TGTGCCAGCAGCTCGAAAGTGATGGCTAGCGGGAGGGGATTCCACGAGCAGTACTTC | CASSSKVMASGRGFHEQYF
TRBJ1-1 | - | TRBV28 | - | TGTGCCAGCAGGCTCCCCGGGGGAATCACTGAAGCTTTCTTT | CASRLPGGITEAFF
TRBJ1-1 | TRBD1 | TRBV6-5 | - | TGTGCCAGCAGTTACTCGACAGGCTTCACAGGGGGCCGGGCTGAAGCTTTCTTT | CASSYSTGFTGGRAEAFF
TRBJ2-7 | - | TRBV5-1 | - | TGCGCCAGCAGCGCGGAAGGTGTCTCCGAGCAGTACTTC | CASSAEGVSEQYF
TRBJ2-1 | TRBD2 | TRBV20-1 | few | TGCAGTGCTCATTGGACTAGCGCACCCTACAATGAGCAGTTCTTC | CSAHWTSAPYNEQFF
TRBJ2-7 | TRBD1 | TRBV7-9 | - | TGTGCCAGCAGGGGGGACAGCTCCTACGAGCAGTACTTC | CASRGDSSYEQYF
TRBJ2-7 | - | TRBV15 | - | TGTGCCACCAGCAGTTCCGCGGGATTCTACGAGCAGTACTTC | CATSSSAGFYEQYF
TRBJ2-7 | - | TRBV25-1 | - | TGTGCCAGCAGTCCACCGGACAGACTCCTAACCTACGAGCAGTACTTC | CASSPPDRLLTYEQYF
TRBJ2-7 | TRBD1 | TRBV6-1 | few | TGTGCCAGCAGTGAAGGGCCGGGACAGCCCTACGAGCAGTACTTC | CASSEGPGQPYEQYF
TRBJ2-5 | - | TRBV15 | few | TGTGCCACCAGCAGAACGGCTGGGGAGACCCAGTACTTC | CATSRTAGETQYF
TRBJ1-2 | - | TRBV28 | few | TGTGCCAGCAGTTTACCCTTCCCTATTGGCTACACCTTC | CASSLPFPIGYTF
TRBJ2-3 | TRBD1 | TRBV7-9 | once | TGTGCCAGCAGCTCCACCCGGGACAGCAGTACAGATACGCAGTATTTT | CASSSTRDSSTDTQYF
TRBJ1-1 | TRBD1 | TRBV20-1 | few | TGCAGTGCTAGAGAATGGACAGGGATGTCGAGGGACACTGAAGCTTTCTTT | CSAREWTGMSRDTEAFF
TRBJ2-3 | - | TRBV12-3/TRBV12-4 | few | TGTGCCAGCAGTTTGGGTAGGCTGGGAACAGATACGCAGTATTTT | CASSLGRLGTDTQYF
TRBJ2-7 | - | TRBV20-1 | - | TGCAGTGCGTCGGGGGATCTAAGCGACGAGCAGTACTTC | CSASGDLSDEQYF
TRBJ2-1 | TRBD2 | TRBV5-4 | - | TGTGCCAGCAGCTTGGATCCTAGCGGGATCAATGAGCAGTTCTTC | CASSLDPSGINEQFF
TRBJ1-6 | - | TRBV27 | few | TGTGCCAGCGGGACAAAGGGGAGTACCCTCCACTTT | CASGTKGSTLHF
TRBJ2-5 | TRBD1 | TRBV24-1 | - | TGTGCCACCAGTGACCCTGGGACAGGGGGCGAAGAGACCCAGTACTTC | CATSDPGTGGEETQYF
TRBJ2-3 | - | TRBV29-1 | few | TGCAGCCTCCTGGCCGGTTCAGATACGCAGTATTTT | CSLLAGSDTQYF
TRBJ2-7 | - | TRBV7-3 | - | TGTGCCAGCAGCTTAAGTCCGGGGCCCCTTCGCGTCGAGCAGTACTTC | CASSLSPGPLRVEQYF
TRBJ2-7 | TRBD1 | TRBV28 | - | TGTGCCAGCAGCCAGACAGGGGGGGACGAGCAGTACTTC | CASSQTGGDEQYF
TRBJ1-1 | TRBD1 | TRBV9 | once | TGTGCCAGCAGCGGAGGGGGCGCCGGCACTGAAGCTTTCTTT | CASSGGGAGTEAFF
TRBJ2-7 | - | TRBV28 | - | TGTGCCAGCAGTTTGTCACCAGGGAGAGTGACCTACGAGCAGTACTTC | CASSLSPGRVTYEQYF
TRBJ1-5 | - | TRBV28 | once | TGTGCCAGCAGTTCGGGGGGCCCCGCTCAGCCCCAGCATTTT | CASSSGGPAQPQHF
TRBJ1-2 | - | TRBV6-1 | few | TGTGCCAGCAGTGAAGTCTATGGCTACACCTTC | CASSEVYGYTF